This T cell receptor beta chain derives from a study of cytomegalovirus exposure and HLA in healthy donors. Study results and caveats: Compared with the approximately 700-donor mean, an Asian-associated ancestry cluster reportedly had fewer N-insertions, according to a later analysis. In a later analysis, at a false discovery rate of 0.05, about 17,000 TCR beta sequences matched HLA alleles.

For this clone: Its antigen remains unknown.

J lost 2 bases, V lost 2 bases, and 5 bases had no gene match. The CDR3 runs 16 residues. CDR1 SGHDT and CDR2 YYEEEE come from the germline V gene. A multiplex PCR was run with 60 Vbeta primers and 13 Jbeta primers. Sequencing used immunoSEQ multiplex PCR; TCRdb keeps in-frame clones, though not all of them. There are some 200,000 clones in the sample; approximately 79% occur only once, and approximately 1.5% lies in the top ten. The material sequenced was PBMCs. The sequence was obtained from a man aged 50 to 60 in good health and CMV-seronegative. The rearrangement uses TRBV5-6 and TRBJ2-7; 12 bases align to TRBD2. The CDR3: CASSLLGLAGTYEQYF. Written as DNA, the CDR3 is TGTGCCAGCAGCTTACTAGGACTAGCGGGAACCTACGAGCAGTACTTC.